These T cell receptor beta chains were read from a single sample in a study of cytomegalovirus exposure and HLA in healthy donors. Libraries were prepared by immunoSEQ multiplex PCR; TCRdb keeps only in-frame clonotypes and omits some of them. The repertoire has about 160,000 clones, 75% to 80% of them found once; the top ten carry around 0.97%. Sequenced sample: PBMCs. The receptors derive from a woman aged 45-59 years in good health and CMV-seropositive. Each CDR3 is given without its conserved first and last residue.

V gene,J gene,CDR3 protein
TRBV7-2,TRBJ2-7,ASSQPGGAYEQY
TRBV5-1,TRBJ1-2,ASSPGPGGQGNYGYT
TRBV7-9,TRBJ2-7,ASSLLGQGISEQY
TRBV30,TRBJ2-7,AWSVSGAEQY
TRBV4-3,TRBJ2-4,ASSQEELGTDIQY
TRBV4-1,TRBJ1-5,ASSQATGTRQPQH
TRBV2,TRBJ1-5,ASTETGNQPQH
TRBV5-1,TRBJ2-5,ASSLEGEETQY
TRBV7-8,TRBJ2-5,ASSNSWGGGAGKTQY
TRBV5-4,TRBJ2-2,ASSGRPGLALAGELF
TRBV7-2,TRBJ1-1,ASSLVGQPWAF
TRBV6-5,TRBJ1-2,ASSSTGPGYT
TRBV7-2,TRBJ1-4,ASSLTFRGSNEKLF
TRBV5-4,TRBJ2-7,ASSSALTSSYEQY
TRBV7-9,TRBJ2-1,ASSQNSGRSYNEQF
TRBV7-2,TRBJ2-5,ASSLAWLAGVRETQY
TRBV5-4,TRBJ1-2,ASSLLTGGNDYGYT
TRBV6-6,TRBJ1-1,ASSYGTDSEAF